The next 22 T cell receptor beta chains were all read from a single sample in a study of CXCR3-negative and CXCR3-positive naive CD8 T cells. Notes on the study in general: TRB CDR3s of CXCR3-positive naive cells were more hydrophobic than those of CXCR3-negative naive cells.

The antigens for these receptors are not known. UMI-labeled TRB cDNA libraries were prepared by 5' RACE. No DNA is given; TCRdb re-called the 5' RACE reads and lists each CDR3 protein once. The clone table shows around 95,000 distinct CDR3 sequences, with the ten largest holding about 1.1%. Sequencing was performed on naive CXCR3+ CD8+ T cells from blood. As to subset: CD45RO-CCR7+CD27+CD95- naive CD8+ T cells expressing CXCR3 (TNR3+). These receptors originate from a human donor in good health. Some clones in this sample may be carry-over from other donors' samples.

The CDR3 region is CSAWAQGMAYEQYF. The rearrangement joins TRBV20-1 to TRBJ2-7; as DNA is missing, the TRBD1 call by TCRdb cannot be tested. The CDR3 length is 14 residues. The germline V gene encodes CDR1 DFQATT and CDR2 SNEGSKA (reference sequence).

This chain uses TRBV4-1 with TRBJ2-7; TCRdb designates TRBD1, a call that cannot be tested without DNA. The CDR3 has 16 residues. Germline V lookup: CDR1 MGHRA, CDR2 YSYEKL. The CDR3 reads CASNQAGTPSSYEQYF.

The chain is built from TRBV20-1 and TRBJ2-7; the D gene TCRdb calls, TRBD1, cannot be checked with no DNA. This CDR3 has 17 residues. Germline CDR1 is DFQATT and CDR2 is SNEGSKA (reference sequence). CDR3 protein: CSASPGRVLSTVYEQYF.

The chain couples TRBV12-3 or TRBV12-4 to TRBJ1-3; TCRdb lists TRBD1, though no DNA is available to test this call. This CDR3 spans 14 amino acids. The CDR3 is CASSLGGAEDTIYF.

The chain uses TRBV29-1 and TRBJ2-7. This CDR3 has 13 residues. Germline lookup yields CDR1 SQVTM and CDR2 ANQGSEA. The CDR3 loop reads CSVEEVESYEQYF.

The chain uses TRBV7-3 and TRBJ2-3; absent DNA, TCRdb's TRBD2 call cannot be checked. The CDR3 runs to 15 residues. From germline, CDR1 is SGHTA and CDR2 FQGTGA. CDR3 sequence reads: CASSLSDYNTDTQYF.

V is TRBV7-9 and J is TRBJ2-1; TCRdb lists TRBD1, though no DNA is available to test this call. The CDR3 extends over 14 amino acids. CDR1 and CDR2 from the germline V gene are SEHNR and FQNEAQ (reference sequence). This chain's CDR3 is CASSRQGPLKEQFF.

V is TRBV28 and J is TRBJ2-5; the TCRdb call, TRBD1, lacks DNA for checking. The CDR3 spans 16 residues. Germline CDR1 is MDHEN and CDR2 is SYDVKM. The CDR3 protein is CASSLLETGVRETQYF.

This chain uses TRBV7-2 with TRBJ1-1. The CDR3 spans 12 residues. CDR1 and CDR2 from the germline V gene are SGHTA and FQGNSA. CDR3 in amino acids: CASSTGAPEAFF.

The gene calls are TRBV5-5 and TRBJ2-6. Germline assignment: CDR1 SGHKS and CDR2 YYEKEE (reference sequence). This CDR3 has 14 residues. CDR3 loop: CASSDGRGANVLTF. The full variable domain, its missing parts supplied by reference TRBV5-5 and TRBJ2-6, is DAGVTQSPTHLIKTRGQQVTLRCSPISGHKSVSWYQQVLGQGPQFIFQYYEKEERGRGNFPDRFSARQFPNYSSELNVNALLLGDSALYLCASSDGRGANVLTFGAGSRLTVL.

The chain is built from TRBV10-1 and TRBJ2-2; TCRdb proposes TRBD2, but this gene call is untestable without DNA. This CDR3 comprises 19 residues. Germline loops: CDR1 WNHNN, CDR2 SYGVQD (reference sequence). The CDR3 protein is CASSEGLAGAHPNTGELFF.

The chain links TRBV7-9 to TRBJ1-5; TCRdb indicates TRBD1, and absent DNA this call remains unverified. Looked up from germline, CDR1 is SEHNR and CDR2 is FQNEAQ (reference sequence). The CDR3 is 13 amino acids. The CDR3 sequence: CASSSTGAQPQHF.

The chain has TRBV10-3 and TRBJ2-2; TCRdb reports TRBD1, a call that lacks DNA to check it against. CDR1 is ENHRY, CDR2 SYGVKD, per germline. The CDR3 spans 19 residues. The CDR3 loop reads CAISESDAGGQANTGELFF.

V gene TRBV6-5 combines with J gene TRBJ2-5; TCRdb reports TRBD1, a call that lacks DNA to check it against. The CDR3 is 16 amino acids. CDR1 is MNHEY, CDR2 SVGAGI, per germline. This CDR3 reads CASSYSTGDDQETQYF.

The gene calls are TRBV6-2 or TRBV6-3 and TRBJ2-3. CDR3 length: 12 amino acids. Germline values: CDR1 MNHEY, CDR2 SVGEGT. The CDR3 reads CASYTSVDTQYF.

The chain carries TRBV29-1 and TRBJ2-1; there is no DNA to check the TCRdb D call of TRBD2. CDR3 size: 16 residues. Germline V CDR1 and CDR2: SQVTM, ANQGSEA. The CDR3 reads CSVEGLDESVYNEQFF.

The chain is built from TRBV4-3 and TRBJ2-3; TCRdb lists TRBD2, though no DNA is available to test this call. This CDR3 has 15 amino acids. The germline V gene has CDR1 LGHNA and CDR2 YSLEER. CDR3 residues: CASSKQGHWSDTQYF.

This chain joins TRBV7-8 and TRBJ2-3; as DNA is missing, the TRBD2 call by TCRdb cannot be tested. There are 18 residues in the CDR3. Germline-derived CDR1 and CDR2 are SGHVS and FQNEAQ. The CDR3 spells CASSLLGTSGGTTDTQYF.

The chain links TRBV27 to TRBJ2-7; TCRdb reports TRBD1, a call that lacks DNA to check it against. Germline CDR1 and CDR2: MNHEY and SMNVEV (reference sequence). CDR3 length: 12 amino acids. The CDR3 protein is CASRDTAYEQYF.

The chain uses TRBV7-9 and TRBJ2-2; TCRdb returns TRBD1, unconfirmable since there is no DNA. Looked up from germline, CDR1 is SEHNR and CDR2 is FQNEAQ (reference sequence). This CDR3 has 16 residues. CDR3 amino acids: CASSTWTGSNTGELFF.

This chain links TRBV6-1 with TRBJ2-7. Germline-derived CDR1 and CDR2 are MNHNS and SASEGT. The CDR3 is made up of 18 amino acids. The chain's CDR3 is CASSEVSFNVVGYYEQYF.

The rearrangement links TRBV6-5 to TRBJ2-1; TCRdb gives TRBD1 as the D gene, but with no DNA this cannot be confirmed. There are 15 residues in the CDR3. CDR1 MNHEY and CDR2 SVGAGI come from the germline V gene. CDR3 residues: CASSYSGGPANEQFF.